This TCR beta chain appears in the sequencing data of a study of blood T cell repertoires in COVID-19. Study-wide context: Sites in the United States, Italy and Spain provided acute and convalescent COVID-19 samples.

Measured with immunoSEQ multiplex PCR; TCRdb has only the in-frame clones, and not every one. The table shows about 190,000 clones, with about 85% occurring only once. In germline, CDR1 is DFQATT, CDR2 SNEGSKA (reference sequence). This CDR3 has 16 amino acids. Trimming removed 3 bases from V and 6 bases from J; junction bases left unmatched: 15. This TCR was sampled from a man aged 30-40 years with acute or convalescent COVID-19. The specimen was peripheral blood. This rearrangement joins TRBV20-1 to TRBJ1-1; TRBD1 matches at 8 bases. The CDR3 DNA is TGCAGTGCTAGTACTTACCCCCAGGGGGCGGGCGCTGAAGCTTTCTTT. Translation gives CSASTYPQGAGAEAFF.